The 20 T cell receptor beta chains below were found in one sample sequenced in a study of early T cells in non-severe SARS-CoV-2 infection. One entry per CDR3 protein results from TCRdb running MiXCR on the 5' RACE reads. Of tens of thousands of distinct CDR3 sequences in the sample, 5% to 6.5% were seen once. The sample was whole blood. These receptors were obtained from an adult who was a healthcare worker with PCR-confirmed SARS-CoV-2 infection or an uninfected control (not recorded which).

This clonotype was observed a few times. This sequence joins TRBV2 and TRBJ2-1; possible D gene TRBD2, 6 bases. Germline V gene sequence: CDR1 SNHLY, CDR2 FYNNEI. Trimming removed 10 bases from V and 7 bases from J, with 17 bases in between. This CDR3 is built from 13 residues. The CDR3 nucleotides are TGTGCCACTAAGCGGGCCTGGGCGAATGAGCAGTTCTTC. It codes for CATKRAWANEQFF.

This clonotype has a count of ten or more. This chain connects TRBV20-1 to TRBJ1-5, with a tentative D call TRBD1 (5 bases). The CDR3 consists of 15 residues. CDR1 and CDR2 from the germline V gene are DFQATT and SNEGSKA (reference sequence). The V and J ends lost 0 bases and 8 bases respectively, with 17 bases between them. CDR3 loop: CSARDVSREVEPQHF. CDR3 nucleotides: TGCAGTGCTAGAGATGTTAGCAGGGAGGTAGAGCCCCAGCATTTT.

This clonotype turned up a few times. The chain uses TRBV9 and TRBJ2-1; D is ambiguous. This CDR3 is built from 12 residues. The germline V and J ends were trimmed by 0 bases and 5 bases, with 3 bases remaining between them. Germline V gene data show CDR1 as SGDLS and CDR2 as YYNGEE. CDR3 protein: CASSVDHNEQFF. Written as DNA, the CDR3 is TGTGCCAGCAGCGTAGATCACAATGAGCAGTTCTTC.

This clonotype came up many times. The V and J genes are TRBV18 and TRBJ1-2; no definite D call. The germline V gene encodes CDR1 KGHSH and CDR2 LQKENI. The CDR3 sequence is 13 residues long. The V end was cut by 3 bases, the J end by 3 bases, with 8 bases between. The DNA of the CDR3 is TGTGCCAGCTCACCGGACGTCGACTATGGCTACACCTTC. Residues: CASSPDVDYGYTF. The full variable domain, with the rest looked up from reference TRBV18 and TRBJ1-2, is NAGVMQNPRHLVRRRGQEARLRCSPMKGHSHVYWYRQLPEEGLKFMVYLQKENIIDESGMPKERFSAEFPKEGPSILRIQQVVRGDSAAYFCASSPDVDYGYTFGSGTRLTVV.

This clonotype was seen ten or more times. The chain uses TRBV29-1 and TRBJ2-7; 8 nucleotides align to TRBD1. The ends lost 6 bases at V and 4 bases at J; junction bases unmatched: 2. This CDR3 is 11 amino acids long. Germline loops: CDR1 SQVTM, CDR2 ANQGSEA. CDR3 in amino acids: CSVGQEYEQYF. The CDR3 nucleotides are TGCAGCGTGGGACAGGAATACGAGCAGTACTTC.

This clonotype has a count of ten or more. The chain recombines TRBV20-1 with TRBJ2-1; 12 nucleotides agree with TRBD2. V lost 6 bases to trimming and J lost 13 bases; unmatched junction nucleotides: 10. Germline CDR1 and CDR2: DFQATT and SNEGSKA (reference sequence). CDR3 length equals 13 residues. This CDR3 is CSAVLAGGRSQFF. The DNA for the CDR3 is TGCAGTGCAGTACTAGCGGGAGGCCGCTCCCAGTTCTTC.

This clonotype was observed at least ten times. The CDR3 DNA reads TGTGCCAGCAGTTTTGGGACGTCGGGCTATAATTCACCCCTCCACTTT. Residues: CASSFGTSGYNSPLHF. This rearrangement joins TRBV12-3 or TRBV12-4 to TRBJ1-6; D possibly corresponds to TRBD1 (5 bases). Trimming stripped 3 bases from V and 3 bases from J, with 12 bases between. The CDR3 totals 16 residues.

This clonotype occurred many times. This chain joins TRBV6-2 or TRBV6-3 and TRBJ2-3; maybe TRBD2 (6 bases). The CDR3 contains 14 residues. Germline CDR1 is MNHEY and CDR2 is SVGEGT. V lost 6 bases and J 4 bases, leaving 14 bases between the germline ends. The CDR3 DNA sequence: TGTGCCAGCAGCCCGGCCGGAGGGTCAGATACGCAGTATTTT. Translation gives CASSPAGGSDTQYF.

This clonotype was recorded many times. This chain connects TRBV7-9 to TRBJ1-2; 8 nucleotides match TRBD1. The germline V gene encodes CDR1 SEHNR and CDR2 FQNEAQ (reference sequence). V gave up 1 base and J gave up 8 bases; unmatched junction bases: 9. This CDR3 spans 15 amino acids. The CDR3 is CASSLEAGGFSGYTF. DNA for the CDR3: TGTGCCAGCAGCTTAGAGGCAGGGGGCTTTTCCGGCTACACCTTC.

This clonotype was counted at least ten times. The CDR3 nucleotides are TGCGCCAGCAGGGCCGGGACAGGGGGCACAGATACGCAGTATTTT. Protein product: CASRAGTGGTDTQYF. V usage is TRBV5-1 and J usage is TRBJ2-3; 10 nucleotides line up with TRBD1. This CDR3 is built from 15 residues. V dropped 5 bases and J dropped 1; count of bases not matched to a gene: 4. Germline CDR1 and CDR2: SGHRS and YFSETQ.

On this clonotype itself: A much larger clone lies a single base off, so this may be a read error. V is TRBV11-2 and J is TRBJ2-3; perhaps D is TRBD1 or TRBD2 (6 bases each). Germline loops: CDR1 SGHAT, CDR2 FQNNGV. The CDR3 loop spans 14 amino acids. CDR3 amino acids: CVSSLGRGGDTQYF. The CDR3 nucleotides read TGTGTCAGCAGCTTAGGGCGAGGGGGGGATACGCAGTATTTT.

This clonotype showed up many times. The chain combines TRBV20-1 with TRBJ2-4; TRBD1 agrees at 7 bases. The CDR3 consists of 14 residues. Germline V lookup: CDR1 DFQATT, CDR2 SNEGSKA (reference sequence). Trimming cost V 6 bases and J 6 bases; bases outside gene matches: 11. The CDR3 region is CSASGQEGRNIQYF. CDR3 DNA sequence: TGCAGTGCAAGTGGACAGGAAGGGAGAAACATTCAGTACTTC.

This clonotype was seen more than once but under ten times. The chain uses TRBV18 and TRBJ2-5; 8 bases line up with TRBD1. Germline-derived CDR1 and CDR2 are KGHSH and LQKENI. The CDR3 runs to 14 residues. V shed 3 bases and J 4 bases; nucleotides not matched to a gene: 4. For the CDR3, the DNA is TGTGCCAGCTCACCCCTCGGACAGGGAGAGACCCAGTACTTC. Its protein product is CASSPLGQGETQYF.

This clonotype has a count of ten or more. V and J are TRBV20-1 and TRBJ1-1; no definite D call. CDR1 is DFQATT and CDR2 is SNEGSKA in the germline V gene (reference sequence). Trimming removed 1 base at V and 4 bases at J, with 10 bases between. This CDR3 spans 13 amino acids. For the CDR3, the DNA is TGCAGTGCTAGAGTTACGTCGAGCACTGAAGCTTTCTTT. Its protein product is CSARVTSSTEAFF.

There are many counts of this clonotype. The chain combines TRBV18 with TRBJ2-3; 12 bases map to TRBD2. This CDR3 contains 15 residues. Germline V gene data show CDR1 as KGHSH and CDR2 as LQKENI. After removal of 6 bases from V and 2 bases from J, the junction contained 3 bases not matched to a gene. The CDR3 DNA reads TGTGCCAGCTCGCGGACTAGCGGGAACACAGATACGCAGTATTTT. It yields the protein CASSRTSGNTDTQYF.

The chain carries TRBV6-5 and TRBJ2-3, with 13 bases matching TRBD2. CDR3 length equals 17 residues. CDR1 and CDR2 from the germline V gene are MNHEY and SVGAGI. The ends lost 0 bases at V and 6 bases at J; junction bases unmatched: 6. CDR3 sequence (DNA): TGTGCCAGCAGTTACTCTTGGACTAGCGGGAGAGCTGATACGCAGTATTTT. It is translated as CASSYSWTSGRADTQYF.

This clonotype was counted many times. The chain uses TRBV27 and TRBJ2-7; maybe TRBD2 (6 bases). CDR3 length: 14 amino acids. Germline V CDR1 and CDR2: MNHEY, SMNVEV (reference sequence). Trimming left V 5 bases short and J 3 bases short, with 14 bases between. Written as DNA, the CDR3 is TGTGCCAGCAGTCTGACTAGACCACACTACGAGCAGTACTTC. Encoded protein: CASSLTRPHYEQYF.

This clonotype appeared many times. J is TRBJ2-2 and V is TRBV11-2, with 13 bases identical to TRBD2. The CDR3 runs 17 residues. Unmatched junction bases numbered 6, after V lost 1 base and J lost 7 bases. CDR1 is SGHAT, CDR2 FQNNGV, per germline. The CDR3 here is CASSLGGLAGVRGELFF. CDR3 in DNA: TGTGCCAGCAGCTTAGGAGGACTAGCGGGAGTTCGCGGGGAGCTGTTTTTT.

This clonotype was recorded at least ten times. V is TRBV27 and J is TRBJ2-1, with 10 bases aligning to TRBD2. The length of the CDR3 is 15 residues. Germline loops: CDR1 MNHEY, CDR2 SMNVEV (reference sequence). Losses at the gene ends were 5 bases for V and 4 bases for J; bases not matched to a gene: 5. The CDR3 spells CASSPGAGGYNEQFF. The CDR3 DNA sequence: TGTGCCAGCAGTCCAGGAGCGGGAGGGTACAATGAGCAGTTCTTC.

This clonotype has ten or more counts. This sequence joins TRBV7-9 and TRBJ2-7; a possible D gene is TRBD1 (5 bases). The germline gives CDR1 SEHNR, CDR2 FQNEAQ (reference sequence). This CDR3 is built from 16 residues. The germline V and J ends were trimmed by 1 base and 5 bases, with 18 bases remaining between them. CDR3 sequence: CASSLGVNQGFHEQYF. DNA of the CDR3: TGTGCCAGCAGCTTAGGAGTCAACCAGGGTTTCCACGAGCAGTACTTC.